These 27 T cell receptor beta chains were all obtained from the same sample, sequenced in a study of shared clonotypes between healthy human individuals (dated by TCRdb to 2020 to 2021). The method was the immunoSEQ multiplex PCR assay. Imported from immuneACCESS, the table was reduced by TCRdb to in-frame sequences with V and J called. These copies leave out some clones; in studies compared against another copy, an unresolved V gene accounts for under half, and the cause of the remainder is not known. This sample lists 2 million to 3 million clones; under 95% were detected once. Clones ranked in the top ten supply roughly 0.36% of the sample. The specimen sequenced was naive CD4+ T cells from PBMCs. Per the publication, the cell subset or site label means: CD45RA+ positively selected. These receptors were obtained from a man between 18 and 29 years old in good health. Some clones in this sample may be carry-over from other donors' samples.

This chain uses TRBV5-1 with TRBJ2-5; TRBD1 aligns across 8 bases. The germline V gene encodes CDR1 SGHRS and CDR2 YFSETQ. The ends lost 0 bases at V and 5 bases at J; junction bases unmatched: 6. The CDR3 is made up of 15 amino acids. CDR3 coding DNA: TGCGCCAGCAGCTTGGCCTCGTCAGGGGGCGAGACCCAGTACTTC. As protein: CASSLASSGGETQYF.

The gene calls are TRBV2 and TRBJ2-1, with D unclear. Germline-derived CDR1 and CDR2 are SNHLY and FYNNEI. The CDR3 is 15 residues long. V lost 4 bases to trimming and J lost 0 bases, with 10 bases between them. CDR3 in amino acids: CASSGSADSYNEQFF. CDR3 nucleotide sequence: TGTGCCAGCAGTGGATCGGCGGACTCCTACAATGAGCAGTTCTTC.

V usage is TRBV7-3 and J usage is TRBJ2-3; 10 nucleotides align to TRBD2. Looked up from germline, CDR1 is SGHTA and CDR2 is FQGTGA. CDR3 length: 15 residues. V gave up 5 bases and J gave up 4 bases; unmatched junction bases: 6. The chain's CDR3 is CASSQLAGVADTQYF. The CDR3 bases are TGTGCCAGCAGCCAGCTAGCGGGAGTAGCAGATACGCAGTATTTT.

The chain joins TRBV4-2 to TRBJ2-2, with TRBD2 identical over 11 bases. This CDR3 is built from 16 residues. CDR1 and CDR2 from the germline V gene are LGHNA and YNFKEQ. Trimming removed 1 base from V and 6 bases from J; junction bases left unmatched: 4. CDR3: CASSQGLAGQPGELFF. The CDR3 DNA sequence: TGTGCCAGCAGCCAAGGACTAGCGGGACAGCCCGGGGAGCTGTTTTTT.

The genes are TRBV5-1 and TRBJ1-2; D unclear. V shed 4 bases and J shed 2 bases, with 12 bases lying between them. The CDR3 is 14 residues long. Germline assignment: CDR1 SGHRS and CDR2 YFSETQ. The CDR3 loop is CASSPDGYNYGYTF. CDR3 DNA: TGCGCCAGCAGCCCGGACGGATACAACTATGGCTACACCTTC.

The chain links TRBV29-1 to TRBJ2-1; TRBD2 might be the D (6 bases). The V end lost 6 bases, the J end lost 5 bases, and 14 bases lay between the germline ends. There are 13 residues in the CDR3. CDR1 and CDR2 from the germline V gene are SQVTM and ANQGSEA. DNA of the CDR3: TGCAGCGTAGCCCGGGGGTCACACAATGAGCAGTTCTTC. It encodes CSVARGSHNEQFF.

The gene calls are TRBV5-1 and TRBJ2-5, with 11 bases identical to TRBD1. V dropped 1 base and J dropped 3; count of bases not matched to a gene: 2. Germline V gives CDR1 SGHRS, CDR2 YFSETQ. The CDR3 has 15 amino acids. The CDR3 bases are TGCGCCAGCAGCTTGTGGACAGGGGGCGAAGAGACCCAGTACTTC. This sequence encodes CASSLWTGGEETQYF.

The chain joins TRBV7-2 to TRBJ2-1, with 12 nucleotides matching TRBD2. The junction had 7 bases not matched to a gene; V was cut back by 3 bases and J by 10 bases. The CDR3 contains 15 residues. The germline CDR1 and CDR2 sequences are SGHTA and FQGNSA. The CDR3 loop is CASSFRLAGEGEQFF. The CDR3 DNA reads TGTGCCAGCAGCTTCCGACTAGCGGGAGAGGGGGAGCAGTTCTTC.

The rearrangement joins TRBV28 to TRBJ1-3; D is ambiguous. CDR3 length: 15 amino acids. The germline gives CDR1 MDHEN, CDR2 SYDVKM. The V and J ends lost 3 bases and 0 bases respectively, with 9 bases between them. The CDR3 nucleotides are TGTGCCAGCAGTTTTATGCCCCTCTCTGGAAACACCATATATTTT. Its translation is CASSFMPLSGNTIYF.

Only one count was recorded for this clone. The CDR3 bases are TGTGCCAGCAGCCCGCAGGGGGCCAGCTCCTACGAGCAGTACTTC. Translation gives CASSPQGASSYEQYF. This chain links TRBV14 with TRBJ2-7; TRBD1 agrees at 8 bases. V trimming: 4 bases; J trimming: 0 bases; junction bases outside the gene matches: 5. The CDR3 runs to 15 residues. CDR1 and CDR2 from the germline V gene are SGHDN and FVKESK.

The rearrangement uses TRBV2 and TRBJ2-5; D ambiguous. The germline V gene encodes CDR1 SNHLY and CDR2 FYNNEI. Trimming left V 4 bases short and J 12 bases short, with 15 bases between. This CDR3 contains 12 residues. The CDR3 is CASSGENLWEYF. DNA of the CDR3: TGTGCCAGCAGTGGAGAGAACCTTTGGGAGTACTTC. The full variable domain, in which reference TRBV2 and TRBJ2-5 provide the parts outside the CDR3, is EPEVTQTPSHQVTQMGQEVILRCVPISNHLYFYWYRQILGQKVEFLVSFYNNEISEKSEIFDDQFSVERPDGSNFTLKIRSTKLEDSAMYFCASSGENLWEYFGPGTRLLVL.

This clone was observed once. The genes are TRBV6-5 and TRBJ2-2; D uncertain. The ends were cut back, 5 bases at V and 5 bases at J, with 15 bases in the middle. The germline V gene encodes CDR1 MNHEY and CDR2 SVGAGI. The CDR3 totals 15 residues. This chain's CDR3 is CASSKGSPRTGELFF. The CDR3 bases are TGTGCCAGCAGTAAGGGCTCCCCACGGACCGGGGAGCTGTTTTTT.

This chain connects TRBV5-4 to TRBJ1-3; the D gene is possibly TRBD1 (6 bases). V dropped 1 base and J dropped 2 bases, with 7 bases sitting between them. The CDR3 covers 14 residues. Germline loops: CDR1 SGHNT, CDR2 YYREEE (reference sequence). The CDR3 is CASSLTGTGNTIYF. In nucleotides, the CDR3 is TGTGCCAGCAGCTTGACAGGGACTGGAAACACCATATATTTT.

This chain connects TRBV15 to TRBJ2-1; D perhaps matches TRBD2 (6 bases). V was clipped by 0 bases and J by 15 bases, with 12 bases between them. Germline lookup yields CDR1 LNHNV and CDR2 YYDKDF (reference sequence). This CDR3 has 12 amino acids. The CDR3 loop is CATSRDMTSRFF. The CDR3 bases are TGTGCCACCAGCAGAGATATGACTAGTCGGTTCTTC.

The rearrangement joins TRBV13 to TRBJ2-5; TRBD2 aligns across 8 bases. The germline CDR1 and CDR2 sequences are PRHDT and FYEKMQ (reference sequence). The CDR3 runs to 17 residues. The V and J ends lost 3 bases and 5 bases, in that order; junction bases with no gene match: 14. The chain's CDR3 is CASSLGSPAGVGETQYF. In DNA, the CDR3 is TGTGCCAGCAGCTTGGGGTCCCCAGCGGGAGTAGGGGAGACCCAGTACTTC.

The V and J genes are TRBV11-2 and TRBJ2-7; the D gene is possibly TRBD1 (6 bases). From germline, CDR1 is SGHAT and CDR2 FQNNGV. The CDR3 totals 14 residues. The ends were cut back, 3 bases at V and 2 bases at J, with 11 bases in the middle. The CDR3 region is CASSFTGQTYEQYF. CDR3 in DNA: TGTGCCAGCAGCTTTACGGGACAAACCTACGAGCAGTACTTC.

Comment on this clone: Within the sample, other DNA sequences also encode this same CDR3. This chain connects TRBV7-2 to TRBJ2-7; perhaps TRBD1 as D (5 bases). The CDR3 spans 14 residues. V lost 3 bases, J lost 6 bases, and 15 bases lay in between. Germline lookup yields CDR1 SGHTA and CDR2 FQGNSA. DNA of the CDR3: TGTGCCAGCAGCTTTGGGGCGGCGGCCTCCGAGCAGTACTTC. This codes for CASSFGAAASEQYF.

CDR3 nucleotides: TGTGCCACCAGCAGAGATCCCCTCTCTAGAGATGAGCAGTTCTTC. Translation gives CATSRDPLSRDEQFF. The chain employs TRBV15 and TRBJ2-1, with D unresolved. Germline CDR1 LNHNV, CDR2 YYDKDF (reference sequence). V lost 0 bases to trimming and J lost 8 bases, with 14 bases between them. This CDR3 is 15 amino acids long.

The chain has TRBV11-1 and TRBJ1-2; D is perhaps TRBD1 (5 bases). Trimming left V 5 bases short and J 2 bases short, with 15 bases between. Germline V CDR1 and CDR2: SGHAT, FQDESV (reference sequence). The CDR3 extends over 15 amino acids. For the CDR3, the DNA is TGTGCCAGCAGCCCGACAGCGCCCTTCAACTATGGCTACACCTTC. Translating gives CASSPTAPFNYGYTF. The full variable domain, with the rest looked up from reference TRBV11-1 and TRBJ1-2, is EAEVAQSPRYKITEKSQAVAFWCDPISGHATLYWYRQILGQGPELLVQFQDESVVDDSQLPKDRFSAERLKGVDSTLKIQPAELGDSAMYLCASSPTAPFNYGYTFGSGTRLTVV.

This clone was recorded only once. The genes are TRBV9 and TRBJ2-2; D is tentatively TRBD1 or TRBD2 (5 bases each). This CDR3 is 16 amino acids long. Germline V lookup: CDR1 SGDLS, CDR2 YYNGEE. V lost 4 bases and J lost 3, with 16 bases in between. CDR3: CASSPRRGEYTGELFF. CDR3 sequence (DNA): TGTGCCAGCAGCCCTCGTAGAGGGGAGTACACCGGGGAGCTGTTTTTT.

V and J are TRBV11-3 and TRBJ2-1; 8 positions agree with TRBD1. Trimming removed 3 bases from V and 8 bases from J; junction bases left unmatched: 9. Germline V gives CDR1 SGHNT, CDR2 YENEEA. This CDR3 spans 15 amino acids. The CDR3 bases are TGTGCCAGCAGCTTCGGGGCAGGGGGCTTAGATGAGCAGTTCTTC. Its protein product is CASSFGAGGLDEQFF.

The rearrangement joins TRBV27 to TRBJ2-1, with 13 bases identical to TRBD2. Germline V gives CDR1 MNHEY, CDR2 SMNVEV (reference sequence). The CDR3 is 15 residues long. V was clipped by 4 bases and J by 7 bases; unmatched bases: 4. The CDR3 coding sequence is TGTGCCAGCAGTTGGGGACTAGCGGGAAATAATGAGCAGTTCTTC. It is translated as CASSWGLAGNNEQFF.

This sequence joins TRBV30 and TRBJ2-3; D might be TRBD1 (5 bases). The V end was cut by 0 bases, the J end by 0 bases, with 7 bases between. The CDR3 sequence is 14 residues long. The germline CDR1 and CDR2 sequences are GTSNPN and SVGIG (reference sequence). CDR3 sequence reads: CAWSVGASTDTQYF. The CDR3 DNA follows: TGTGCCTGGAGTGTAGGGGCTAGCACAGATACGCAGTATTTT.

CDR3 DNA: TGTGCCAGCAGCTTGACCGTCTCTCGTTACCTTACTGAAGCTTTCTTT. Its translation is CASSLTVSRYLTEAFF. The V call is TRBV7-2, the J call TRBJ1-1, with D unclear. V was clipped by 3 bases and J by 5 bases, with 19 bases between them. This CDR3 comprises 16 residues. Looked up from germline, CDR1 is SGHTA and CDR2 is FQGNSA.

The CDR3 sequence: CASSLSGGAFF. The CDR3, as DNA: TGTGCCAGCAGTTTATCCGGGGGAGCTTTCTTT. The chain employs TRBV28 and TRBJ1-1, with D possibly matching TRBD1 (5 bases). This CDR3 is built from 11 residues. V shed 1 base and J shed 10 bases, with 7 bases lying between them. The germline gives CDR1 MDHEN, CDR2 SYDVKM.

This chain uses TRBV7-9 with TRBJ2-1; D call uncertain. This CDR3 has 15 amino acids. V was shortened by 5 bases and J by 7 bases, with 18 bases between the two germline ends. Germline V gene sequence: CDR1 SEHNR, CDR2 FQNEAQ (reference sequence). The CDR3 here is CASSRDSGFANEQFF. The DNA of the CDR3 is TGTGCCAGCAGCCGAGACTCAGGATTCGCGAATGAGCAGTTCTTC.

This clone appeared a single time. The chain uses TRBV25-1 and TRBJ1-1; possible D gene TRBD1, 6 bases. Germline V gene lookup returns CDR1 MGHDK and CDR2 SYGVNS. V lost 1 base to trimming and J lost 5 bases, with 20 bases between them. The CDR3 has 17 residues. CDR3 sequence reads: CASSEWGGRPKGTEAFF. The CDR3 DNA is TGTGCCAGCAGTGAATGGGGGGGCAGACCGAAGGGTACTGAAGCTTTCTTT. Filled out from reference TRBV25-1 and TRBJ1-1, the complete variable domain reads EADIYQTPRYLVIGTGKKITLECSQTMGHDKMYWYQQDPGMELHLIHYSYGVNSTEKGDLSSESTVSRIRTEHFPLTLESARPSHTSQYLCASSEWGGRPKGTEAFFGQGTRLTVV.